These 17 T cell receptor beta chains share one sample of origin, sequenced in a study of Ad26.COV2.S vaccination and SARS-CoV-2 variants. Documented treatment: roughly 18 received Ad26.COV2.S at low or high dose, single or two shots; a few received placebo; per-sample allocation not given. Material that was analyzed had been drawn on day 63 after the first vaccine or placebo injection. Some clones are missing from TCRdb's copy, which holds only in-frame ones; the method was immunoSEQ multiplex PCR. The sample records more than 300,000 clones, about 88% being singletons. Sequencing used peripheral blood, obtained in a trial of Ad26.COV2.S vaccine versus placebo. These receptors were collected from a person between 18 and 65 years old who received the Ad26.COV2.S COVID-19 vaccine or a placebo.

This clone has only a few counts. The CDR3 loop reads CASSLPIFKGGGNTIYF. The CDR3 region has the DNA TGTGCCAGCAGCTTACCAATTTTCAAGGGAGGGGGAAACACCATATATTTT. The V and J genes are TRBV7-9 and TRBJ1-3; D gene ambiguous. V was clipped by 2 bases and J by 4 bases, with 18 bases between them. The CDR3 has 17 residues. The germline V gene encodes CDR1 SEHNR and CDR2 FQNEAQ (reference sequence). The full variable domain, completed using reference TRBV7-9 and TRBJ1-3, is DTGVSQNPRHKITKRGQNVTFRCDPISEHNRLYWYRQTLGQGPEFLTYFQNEAQLEKSRLLSDRFSAERPKGSFSTLEIQRTEQGDSAMYLCASSLPIFKGGGNTIYFGEGSWLTVV.

This clone was observed a few times. This sequence joins TRBV7-3 and TRBJ2-2; D unclear. CDR1 SGHTA and CDR2 FQGTGA come from the germline V gene. The CDR3 covers 16 residues. The V end was cut by 5 bases, the J end by 4 bases, with 17 bases between. The CDR3, as DNA: TGTGCCAGCAGCCCCCAGGTCTTCCTCGGCACCGGGGAGCTGTTTTTT. Amino acid sequence: CASSPQVFLGTGELFF.

The rearrangement joins TRBV7-9 to TRBJ2-1; D may be TRBD2 (5 bases). V was cut by 5 bases and J by 15 bases, with 23 bases left in between. This CDR3 is 14 amino acids long. Germline CDR1 SEHNR, CDR2 FQNEAQ (reference sequence). CDR3 sequence (DNA): TGTGCCAGCAGCCACCCACTAGGTCCGAACCTCCGGTTCTTC. It specifies CASSHPLGPNLRFF.

The V and J genes are TRBV19 and TRBJ2-2; 8 positions agree with TRBD1. The CDR3 consists of 16 residues. The trim removed 5 bases at V and 6 bases at J, leaving 11 bases unmatched. Per the germline V gene, CDR1 is LNHDA and CDR2 is SQIVND (reference sequence). The CDR3 sequence: CASSVQGAQGSGELFF. The DNA of the CDR3 is TGTGCCAGTAGTGTCCAGGGGGCGCAGGGTTCCGGGGAGCTGTTTTTT.

The chain uses TRBV9 and TRBJ2-6; D not certain. CDR1 SGDLS and CDR2 YYNGEE come from the germline V gene. The CDR3 loop spans 15 amino acids. V shed 3 bases and J shed 2 bases, with 9 bases lying between them. The CDR3 reads CASSEITTGANVLTF. In DNA form, the CDR3 reads TGTGCCAGCAGCGAGATCACTACTGGGGCCAACGTCCTGACTTTC.

This clone has a handful of counts. The chain couples TRBV30 to TRBJ2-2; 9 bases match TRBD1. This CDR3 has 17 amino acids. The V gene's germline CDR1 is GTSNPN and CDR2 SVGIG (reference sequence). Trimming took 1 base from V and 6 from J; bases not matched to a gene: 12. The CDR3 reads CAWSGKEGQGYAGELFF. CDR3 DNA: TGTGCCTGGAGTGGCAAAGAGGGACAGGGTTACGCCGGGGAGCTGTTTTTT.

The rearrangement uses TRBV4-3 and TRBJ2-7, with TRBD2 matching 9 bases. J was trimmed by 0 bases and V by 5 bases; bases with no gene match: 5. Germline CDR1 and CDR2: LGHNA and YSLEER. This CDR3 is built from 15 residues. CDR3 DNA: TGCGCCAGCAGCTCTCGACTAGCGGACTCCTACGAGCAGTACTTC. Amino acid sequence: CASSSRLADSYEQYF.

The chain recombines TRBV7-9 with TRBJ1-2; 9 positions match TRBD1. Germline V lookup: CDR1 SEHNR, CDR2 FQNEAQ (reference sequence). V lost 5 bases to trimming and J lost 8 bases; unmatched junction nucleotides: 12. The CDR3 is 15 residues long. The chain's CDR3 is CASSQPGQGSWGYTF. CDR3 sequence (DNA): TGTGCCAGCAGCCAACCGGGACAGGGAAGTTGGGGCTACACCTTC.

The rearrangement uses TRBV5-4 and TRBJ2-2; 9 bases are a match to TRBD1. There are 15 residues in the CDR3. The V segment lost 4 bases and the J segment 4 bases; nucleotides outside the gene matches: 5. Germline V gene data show CDR1 as SGHNT and CDR2 as YYREEE (reference sequence). The CDR3 reads CASSPGTGTTGELFF. CDR3 nucleotides: TGTGCCAGCAGCCCCGGGACAGGGACCACCGGGGAGCTGTTTTTT.

V is TRBV9 and J is TRBJ1-3; D call uncertain. The V end lost 4 bases, the J end lost 0 bases, and 11 bases lay between the germline ends. Germline V CDR1 and CDR2: SGDLS, YYNGEE. The CDR3 has 15 residues. The CDR3 here is CASSPRVHSGNTIYF. CDR3 bases: TGTGCCAGCAGCCCCCGGGTCCACTCTGGAAACACCATATATTTT.

The CDR3 coding sequence is TGTGCCACCAGCAGAAATGCGTGGCAGGGGGGTGAAAAACTGTTTTTT. Translating it yields CATSRNAWQGGEKLFF. J is TRBJ1-4 and V is TRBV15; 7 nucleotides line up with TRBD1. Germline V gives CDR1 LNHNV, CDR2 YYDKDF (reference sequence). J lost 7 bases, V lost 2 bases, and 10 bases had no gene match. This CDR3 has 16 residues.

This chain uses TRBV7-2 with TRBJ2-2; TRBD1 agrees at 8 bases. V dropped 8 bases and J dropped 3; count of bases not matched to a gene: 8. The CDR3 consists of 15 residues. The germline gives CDR1 SGHTA, CDR2 FQGNSA. The CDR3 sequence is CASSPGQAYTGELFF. CDR3 nucleotide sequence: TGTGCCAGCTCCCCGGGACAGGCTTACACCGGGGAGCTGTTTTTT.

The rearrangement uses TRBV27 and TRBJ1-5, with 8 bases lining up with TRBD1. J was trimmed by 4 bases and V by 9 bases; bases with no gene match: 5. CDR3 size: 13 residues. The germline gives CDR1 MNHEY, CDR2 SMNVEV (reference sequence). CDR3 bases: TGTGCCAGTTCGACAGGGGTGAATCAGCCCCAGCATTTT. The encoded protein is CASSTGVNQPQHF.

This chain connects TRBV15 to TRBJ1-2; D possibly corresponds to TRBD1 (5 bases). The CDR3 length is 15 residues. Germline V CDR1 and CDR2: LNHNV, YYDKDF (reference sequence). Trimming pared 1 base from V and 0 bases from J, leaving 9 bases between. The CDR3 sequence is CATSRVGGTNYGYTF. Here the CDR3 DNA reads TGTGCCACCAGCAGAGTTGGGGGAACTAACTATGGCTACACCTTC.

The chain combines TRBV12-3 or TRBV12-4 with TRBJ1-2, with no clear D. This CDR3 comprises 13 residues. Trimming took 7 bases from V and 7 from J, leaving 16 bases between them. The DNA of the CDR3 is TGTGCCAGCACCCCATGGAGGGTTGGTGGCTACACCTTC. As protein: CASTPWRVGGYTF.

CDR3 protein: CASSLLPSGGYTGELFF. As DNA, the CDR3 is TGTGCCAGCAGTTTATTACCTAGCGGGGGATACACCGGGGAGCTGTTTTTT. The chain links TRBV27 to TRBJ2-2; 10 bases agree with TRBD2. Germline CDR1 is MNHEY and CDR2 is SMNVEV (reference sequence). This CDR3 spans 17 amino acids. The ends lost 1 base at V and 3 bases at J; junction bases unmatched: 5.

The CDR3 nucleotides are TGTGCCAGCAGGGTAAGGTCAGGAAGCAATCAGCCCCAGCATTTT. Protein sequence: CASRVRSGSNQPQHF. This sequence joins TRBV27 and TRBJ1-5, with D uncertain. Trimming cost V 6 bases and J 1 base, with 13 bases left between them. The CDR3 is made up of 15 amino acids. In germline, CDR1 is MNHEY, CDR2 SMNVEV (reference sequence).